This entry is about one TCR beta chain. Sequencing was performed with immunoSEQ multiplex PCR; in TCRdb, only in-frame clones are kept and a portion is missing. The sample carries 20,000 or so clones, 85% to 90% recorded once. Germline values: CDR1 LGHDT, CDR2 YNNKEL (reference sequence). Trimming took 0 bases from V and 6 from J, leaving 16 bases between them. The CDR3 length is 16 residues. This entry comes from a study of control samples from healthy donors and cancer patients. The V gene is TRBV3-1 (or the pseudogene TRBV3-2), the J gene TRBJ2-3; D is tentatively TRBD1 or TRBD2 (5 bases each). The sequencing input was PBMCs. This clonotype was sampled from a woman in her fifties or sixties with head and neck cancer. Here the CDR3 reads CASSQDGAGLEDTQYF. CDR3 nucleotides: TGTGCCAGCAGCCAAGACGGGGCAGGCCTGGAGGATACGCAGTATTTT.